The present T cell receptor beta chain was sequenced within a study of control samples from healthy donors and cancer patients. This CDR3 comprises 15 residues. Trimming shortened V by 7 bases and J by 1 base, and 17 bases separated the two germline ends. CDR1 SQVTM and CDR2 ANQGSEA come from the germline V gene. Only in-frame clones appear in the TCRdb table, and some are missing; sequencing was by immunoSEQ multiplex PCR. Seen here are roughly 160,000 clones, approximately 96% observed once, and the top ten hold 0.85% to 1.3%. Sequenced material: blood. This TCR was sampled from a woman aged 25 to 39 in good health. The chain employs TRBV29-1 and TRBJ1-3; D may be TRBD1 (6 bases). As DNA, the CDR3 is TGCAGCGGGCAGAGACAGGATGATTCTGGAAACACCATATATTTT. This codes for CSGQRQDDSGNTIYF.